Presented here are 17 T cell receptor beta chains from one specimen sequenced in a study of T-cell reconstitution after alpha-beta-depleted transplantation in children. Construction of the TCRbeta library involved unique molecular identifiers. MiXCR was run by TCRdb on the PCR reads, yielding one entry per CDR3 protein. The sample yields over 150,000 distinct CDR3 sequences, about 14% seen once. Material: PBMCs from the stem cell graft donor, obtained from the stem cell graft. These receptor sequences come from a human donor who donated a stem cell graft to a child with acute lymphoblastic leukemia.

The J gene is TRBJ2-7, the V gene TRBV12-3 or TRBV12-4; TRBD1 agrees at 7 bases. The CDR3 has 15 residues. Germline trimming cut 2 bases from V and 5 bases from J; bases unmatched to any gene: 9. CDR3 protein: CASSLRGDRDHEQYF. CDR3 nucleotides: TGTGCCAGCAGTTTAAGGGGAGACAGGGACCACGAGCAGTACTTC.

The rearrangement joins TRBV2 to TRBJ2-2; 8 nucleotides match TRBD1. The germline V gene has CDR1 SNHLY and CDR2 FYNNEI. The ends lost 7 bases at V and 4 bases at J; junction bases unmatched: 8. The CDR3 spans 15 residues. In DNA form, the CDR3 reads TGTGCCAGCATCAAAGACAGGGGCATCACCGGGGAGCTGTTTTTT. Protein: CASIKDRGITGELFF. The full variable domain, completed using reference TRBV2 and TRBJ2-2, is EPEVTQTPSHQVTQMGQEVILRCVPISNHLYFYWYRQILGQKVEFLVSFYNNEISEKSEIFDDQFSVERPDGSNFTLKIRSTKLEDSAMYFCASIKDRGITGELFFGEGSRLTVL.

There are many counts of this clonotype. V gene TRBV28 combines with J gene TRBJ1-5, with 8 nucleotides matching TRBD1. CDR3 length equals 15 residues. J gave up 7 bases and V 5 bases, and 10 bases lay outside the gene matches. Germline CDR1 is MDHEN and CDR2 is SYDVKM. The chain's CDR3 is CASSPQGAMGQPQHF. The CDR3 DNA reads as TGTGCCAGCAGTCCCCAGGGGGCCATGGGACAGCCCCAGCATTTT. The full variable domain, its missing parts supplied by reference TRBV28 and TRBJ1-5, is DVKVTQSSRYLVKRTGEKVFLECVQDMDHENMFWYRQDPGLGLRLIYFSYDVKMKEKGDIPEGYSVSREKKERFSLILESASTNQTSMYLCASSPQGAMGQPQHFGDGTRLSIL.

Worth noting for this clonotype: A much more abundant neighbour one base away suggests this may be a read error. The chain is built from TRBV20-1 and TRBJ2-5; TRBD1 is a possible D gene (7 bases). The V gene's germline CDR1 is DFQATT and CDR2 SNEGSKA (reference sequence). CDR3 length: 13 amino acids. The DNA of the CDR3 is TGCCGTCTAGGGCAGGGGGGTCAAGAGACCCAGTACTTC. As protein: CRLGQGGQETQYF.

The chain has TRBV5-1 and TRBJ2-6; D gene unclear. The CDR3 has 19 residues. Per germline, CDR1 SGHRS and CDR2 YFSETQ. V was shortened by 0 bases and J by 0 bases, with 16 bases between the two germline ends. CDR3 sequence: CASSLAKGLLVSGANVLTF. The CDR3 DNA sequence: TGCGCCAGCAGCTTGGCCAAAGGCCTCTTGGTCTCTGGGGCCAACGTCCTGACTTTC.

There are many counts of this clonotype. J is TRBJ2-6 and V is TRBV27; D is unclear. This CDR3 has 14 amino acids. Trimming cost V 5 bases and J 0 bases, with 5 bases left between them. CDR1 and CDR2 from the germline V gene are MNHEY and SMNVEV (reference sequence). The CDR3 bases are TGTGCCAGCAGTGCGTACTCTGGGGCCAACGTCCTGACTTTC. Protein: CASSAYSGANVLTF.

The table lists this clonotype with many counts. This rearrangement joins TRBV7-8 to TRBJ2-1; 7 nucleotides match TRBD1. The trim removed 0 bases at V and 8 bases at J, leaving 7 bases unmatched. The germline V gene has CDR1 SGHVS and CDR2 FQNEAQ. The CDR3 sequence is 15 residues long. DNA of the CDR3: TGTGCCAGCAGCTTAGCGGTACAGGGGCTCTATGAGCAGTTCTTC. It encodes CASSLAVQGLYEQFF.

This clonotype was seen many times. The chain employs TRBV30 and TRBJ2-7, with D unclear. V was cut by 7 bases and J by 1 base, with 5 bases left in between. Germline lookup yields CDR1 GTSNPN and CDR2 SVGIG (reference sequence). CDR3 length equals 10 residues. The CDR3 bases are TGTGCCTTGGGGTCCTACGAGCAGTACTTC. Translation gives CALGSYEQYF.

This clonotype was counted at least ten times. CDR3 region: CAISGGGHEQYF. As DNA, the CDR3 is TGTGCCATCAGTGGGGGAGGACACGAGCAGTACTTC. The chain combines TRBV10-3 with TRBJ2-7; D is possibly TRBD2 (6 bases). Germline V gene data show CDR1 as ENHRY and CDR2 as SYGVKD. The germline V and J ends were trimmed by 4 bases and 5 bases, with 9 bases remaining between them. The CDR3 totals 12 residues.

A word on this clonotype: Relative to the germline gene, one junction end is altered; a read error may explain this. The chain employs TRBV12-3 or TRBV12-4 and TRBJ2-2, with D perhaps matching TRBD2 (6 bases). The CDR3 is made up of 13 amino acids. The CDR3 DNA follows: TGTACCAGCAGGAGGGACTACACCGGGGAGCTGTTTTTT. Translating it yields CTSRRDYTGELFF.

In this sample, this clonotype turned up many times. The chain couples TRBV20-1 to TRBJ2-2; 7 nucleotides line up with TRBD2. Trimming at V came to 1 base and at J to 5 bases, leaving 4 bases not matched to a gene. CDR1 DFQATT and CDR2 SNEGSKA come from the germline V gene (reference sequence). The CDR3 consists of 14 residues. CDR3 DNA: TGCAGTGCTAGAGGACTAGCTGGGACCGGGGAGCTGTTTTTT. This translates into CSARGLAGTGELFF.

This clonotype was seen a handful of times. This chain links TRBV11-3 with TRBJ2-1; 7 nucleotides agree with TRBD1. V shed 5 bases and J 6 bases; nucleotides not matched to a gene: 10. Germline V CDR1 and CDR2: SGHNT, YENEEA. The CDR3 totals 15 residues. CDR3 DNA sequence: TGTGCCAGCAGCACAGGGGCCCTTTTGGGCAATGAGCAGTTCTTC. Its translation: CASSTGALLGNEQFF.

This clonotype was detected many times. The chain carries TRBV20-1 and TRBJ2-5; D might be TRBD1 (6 bases). The germline gives CDR1 DFQATT, CDR2 SNEGSKA (reference sequence). Trimming shortened V by 1 base and J by 4 bases, and 19 bases separated the two germline ends. This CDR3 is built from 16 residues. The CDR3 nucleotides are TGCAGTGCTAGAGTCAGGACCCAAATGGACAGAGAGACCCAGTACTTC. Translated, it gives CSARVRTQMDRETQYF.

This clonotype appeared many times. The chain joins TRBV7-9 to TRBJ2-5, with D possibly TRBD2 on 5 matching bases. The CDR3 is 13 residues long. Trimming removed 4 bases from V and 1 base from J, with 7 bases in between. Germline V gene lookup returns CDR1 SEHNR and CDR2 FQNEAQ (reference sequence). The DNA of the CDR3 is TGTGCCAGCAGCTCCCGGGGCCAAGAGACCCAGTACTTC. Translation gives CASSSRGQETQYF.

This clonotype was counted at least ten times. This sequence joins TRBV19 and TRBJ2-4; tentative D call: TRBD2 (6 bases). CDR3 length: 14 amino acids. Looked up from germline, CDR1 is LNHDA and CDR2 is SQIVND (reference sequence). Trimming removed 8 bases from V and 3 bases from J, with 14 bases in between. The CDR3 bases are TGTGCCAGTGCGGGGACTCGGAGCAAAAACATTCAGTACTTC. Its translation: CASAGTRSKNIQYF.

This clonotype was found many times. The DNA of the CDR3 is TGTGCCATCAGTGTGGGATTAGGCAATTCACCCCTCCACTTT. This encodes CAISVGLGNSPLHF. This chain joins TRBV10-3 and TRBJ1-6; D is undetermined. Trimming stripped 4 bases from V and 7 bases from J, with 11 bases between. Germline V lookup: CDR1 ENHRY, CDR2 SYGVKD. The CDR3 is 14 residues long.

This clonotype has at least ten counts. The chain joins TRBV3-1 to TRBJ2-7; 9 bases are a match to TRBD1. V shed 3 bases and J 5 bases; nucleotides not matched to a gene: 14. This CDR3 is built from 17 residues. Germline V gene sequence: CDR1 LGHDT, CDR2 YNNKEL (reference sequence). The CDR3 loop is CASSQLGTGTGFHEQYF. CDR3 nucleotide sequence: TGTGCCAGCAGCCAGCTCGGTACCGGGACAGGGTTCCACGAGCAGTACTTC.